By proportion, the clone carrying this T cell receptor beta chain is medium-sized. These data belong to a study of patients and donors after allogeneic stem cell transplantation. MiXCR, run by TCRdb on the RT-PCR reads, gives a single entry per CDR3 protein. The data contain 350 to 450 distinct CDR3 sequences, over 0.95% of them singletons. The sequenced sample was blood, either unsorted or a sorted T cell fraction (not recorded which). The sequence was collected from a human donor who was either an allogeneic HSCT recipient or a stem cell or donor lymphocyte infusion donor (not recorded which). It is not recorded whose cells these are; they may come from a transplant donor.

CDR3 sequence reads: CASRRLAGGQETQYF. The CDR3 DNA is TGCGCCAGCAGAAGGTTAGCGGGGGGGCAGGAGACCCAGTACTTC. The chain carries TRBV10-2 and TRBJ2-5; 11 bases line up with TRBD2. J gave up 5 bases and V 6 bases, and 8 bases lay outside the gene matches. This CDR3 is built from 15 residues. Germline V gene sequence: CDR1 WSHSY, CDR2 SAAADI.